This T cell receptor (beta chain) was sequenced for a study of shared clonotypes between healthy human individuals. Method: immunoSEQ multiplex PCR; TCRdb's copy keeps in-frame clones and lacks some. The sample records fewer than 700,000 clones, around three quarters being singletons. A note on this clone: Its antigen is still unknown.

Study-level points and caveats: Clonotype sharing among donors was thought likely to change with sequencing depth.

Within Nashville, Tennessee resided all donors, each a Caucasian adult. Genomic DNA came from roughly 84 million PBMCs in unsorted samples. The CDR3 sequence is 14 residues long. Deletions cut 5 bases from V and 3 bases from J, with 14 bases between. Germline V CDR1 and CDR2: SEHNR, FQNEAQ (reference sequence). The clonotype was recovered from a woman aged 40 to 50 in good health. Some clones in this sample may be carry-over from other donors' samples. The chain links TRBV7-9 to TRBJ2-7; TRBD2 might be the D (6 bases). Input material: PBMCs. CDR3 bases: TGTGCCAGCAGCCCTCGGGGGAGCCACTACGAGCAGTACTTC. Translation: CASSPRGSHYEQYF.